What follows describes a single T cell receptor (beta chain). The data derive from a study of blood T cell repertoires in COVID-19. Per the authors' pipeline: Amplifying reference gene primers gave estimates of nucleated cell counts. The data were produced by immunoSEQ multiplex PCR, yet TCRdb's version contains in-frame clones alone and is incomplete. The D gene and trimming were derived from the DNA, and the V and J assignments and clone size from that table. The sample contains about 120,000 clones, around 87% of which appear only once. The CDR3 contains 13 residues. Germline V CDR1 and CDR2: LNHDA, SQIVND (reference sequence). The V and J ends lost 7 bases and 0 bases respectively, with 7 bases between them.

This TCR was recovered from a woman in her seventies with acute or convalescent COVID-19. The sequenced sample was peripheral blood. V is TRBV19 and J is TRBJ1-3; D gene uncertain. CDR3 DNA sequence: TGTGCCAGTAAAACTGCCTCTGGAAACACCATATATTTT. It yields the protein CASKTASGNTIYF. Full variable domain (remainder filled in from reference TRBV19 and TRBJ1-3): DGGITQSPKYLFRKEGQNVTLSCEQNLNHDAMYWYRQDPGQGLRLIYYSQIVNDFQKGDIAEGYSVSREKKESFPLTVTSAQKNPTAFYLCASKTASGNTIYFGEGSWLTVV.